Presented here are 17 T cell receptor beta chains from one specimen sequenced in a study of blood T cells in healthy people across ages. It was with a sample-barcoded 5' primer and a J-beta primer mix that a second PCR of about 6 to 12 cycles was run. TCRdb reprocessed the 5' RACE reads with MiXCR, giving one entry per CDR3 protein. Among 780,000 or so distinct CDR3 sequences listed, 56% were seen once. The sequenced material came from blood. Receptors originate from a man aged 40-55 years in good health.

This chain joins TRBV6-2 or TRBV6-3 and TRBJ2-2; tentatively, D is TRBD2 (6 bases). The V gene's germline CDR1 is MNHEY and CDR2 SVGEGT. The CDR3 runs to 13 residues. The V end was cut by 6 bases, the J end by 5 bases, with 10 bases between. DNA of the CDR3: TGTGCCAGCAGGCTAGCGTCTACCGGGGAGCTGTTTTTT. Translated, it gives CASRLASTGELFF.

This clonotype has more than one count but fewer than ten. The V and J genes are TRBV29-1 and TRBJ2-6; D is unresolved. Trimming took off 4 bases at V and 0 bases at J, with 16 bases between the two ends. The CDR3 contains 17 residues. The germline V gene has CDR1 SQVTM and CDR2 ANQGSEA. The CDR3 DNA sequence: TGCAGCGTTGCAGCTGGCCCTTGGGGCTCTGGGGCCAACGTCCTGACTTTC. Encoded protein: CSVAAGPWGSGANVLTF.

A few counts support this clonotype. This chain links TRBV29-1 with TRBJ2-1; D call uncertain. Trimming stripped 3 bases from V and 5 bases from J, with 11 bases between. Per germline, CDR1 SQVTM and CDR2 ANQGSEA. The CDR3 is 13 residues long. The CDR3 loop reads CSVEDGFNNEQFF. The CDR3 region has the DNA TGCAGCGTTGAGGACGGGTTTAACAATGAGCAGTTCTTC.

V usage is TRBV4-3 and J usage is TRBJ2-1, with 8 bases that match TRBD2. V lost 3 bases, J lost 2 bases, and 6 bases stayed unmatched. The CDR3 loop spans 16 amino acids. Germline V CDR1 and CDR2: LGHNA, YSLEER. The CDR3 bases are TGCGCCAGCAGCCATGGTAGCGGGAACACCTACAATGAGCAGTTCTTC. Protein: CASSHGSGNTYNEQFF.

The chain combines TRBV25-1 with TRBJ1-2; 8 bases agree with TRBD1. The germline gives CDR1 MGHDK, CDR2 SYGVNS. The CDR3 is 16 residues long. With 2 bases clipped from V and 5 bases from J, the junction kept 10 bases outside the gene matches. CDR3 bases: TGTGCCAGCAGTGAACCCGACGGGACAGGAAGGTATGGCTACACCTTC. As protein: CASSEPDGTGRYGYTF.

This clonotype appeared a few times. The chain joins TRBV7-2 to TRBJ1-2; D remains unclear. Trimming took off 4 bases at V and 6 bases at J, with 18 bases between the two ends. CDR3 size: 15 residues. Germline assignment: CDR1 SGHTA and CDR2 FQGNSA. The CDR3 DNA reads as TGTGCCAGCAGCTCCCGGTCCGAGGGCTGGAATGGCTACACCTTC. It encodes CASSSRSEGWNGYTF.

This chain uses TRBV9 with TRBJ2-2; 10 bases align to TRBD1. J lost 7 bases, V lost 3 bases, and 6 bases had no gene match. The CDR3 extends over 15 amino acids. Germline-derived CDR1 and CDR2 are SGDLS and YYNGEE. CDR3 nucleotide sequence: TGTGCCAGCAGCGCCGGACAGGGGGGCGGCGGGGAGCTGTTTTTT. Encoded protein: CASSAGQGGGGELFF.

The chain employs TRBV4-1 and TRBJ2-5; a weak D match, TRBD1 (6 bases). This CDR3 region has 16 residues. Trimming cost V 4 bases and J 0 bases, with 15 bases left between them. Per germline, CDR1 MGHRA and CDR2 YSYEKL. The CDR3 loop reads CASSREGQLYQETQYF. The CDR3, as DNA: TGCGCCAGCAGCCGGGAAGGACAGCTGTACCAAGAGACCCAGTACTTC.

This clonotype has a handful of counts. DNA for the CDR3: TGTGCCAGCAGTCACGGGACTAGCCCAGATACGCAGTATTTT. As protein: CASSHGTSPDTQYF. V is TRBV6-5 and J is TRBJ2-3; 9 nucleotides line up with TRBD2. V gave up 5 bases and J gave up 4 bases; unmatched junction bases: 4. Per germline, CDR1 MNHEY and CDR2 SVGAGI. There are 14 residues in the CDR3.

The genes are TRBV7-2 and TRBJ2-1; maybe TRBD1 (5 bases). Trimming pared 5 bases from V and 8 bases from J, leaving 10 bases between. The CDR3 extends over 12 amino acids. Germline CDR1 is SGHTA and CDR2 is FQGNSA. CDR3 loop: CASSLDSDEQFF. The CDR3 bases are TGTGCCAGCAGCCTTGACAGTGATGAGCAGTTCTTC. The full variable domain, completed using reference TRBV7-2 and TRBJ2-1, is GAGVSQSPSNKVTEKGKDVELRCDPISGHTALYWYRQSLGQGLEFLIYFQGNSAPDKSGLPSDRFSAERTGGSVSTLTIQRTQQEDSAVYLCASSLDSDEQFFGPGTRLTVL.

This chain connects TRBV29-1 to TRBJ2-7; TRBD2 matches 9 bases. TRBJ2-5 matches the DNA end more closely, so the J call is doubtful. This CDR3 comprises 16 residues. The germline V gene has CDR1 SQVTM and CDR2 ANQGSEA. The CDR3 reads CSVEDPKAGGLKTQYF. The CDR3 nucleotides are TGCAGCGTTGAAGATCCGAAAGCGGGGGGTTTAAAGACCCAGTACTTC.

This clonotype has just one count. The chain is built from TRBV12-3 or TRBV12-4 and TRBJ1-2; D is undetermined. V lost 4 bases to trimming and J lost 3 bases, with 12 bases between them. The CDR3 has 14 amino acids. The CDR3 reads CASSYRARDYGYTF. The CDR3 DNA reads TGTGCCAGCAGTTATAGGGCTAGGGACTATGGCTACACCTTC.

This clonotype has only a few counts. The chain uses TRBV7-6 and TRBJ2-3; tentative D call: TRBD1 (6 bases). The CDR3 is 16 residues long. The ends were cut back, 5 bases at V and 6 bases at J, with 21 bases in the middle. In germline, CDR1 is SGHVS, CDR2 FNYEAQ. The CDR3 nucleotides read TGTGCCAGCAGCCCCCGTTTACAGGGAATGGGGGATACGCAGTATTTT. Residues: CASSPRLQGMGDTQYF.

A note on this clonotype: Since a much larger clone is just one base distant, this may be a read error. The V gene is TRBV5-6, the J gene TRBJ2-5, with D uncertain. This CDR3 contains 11 residues. Looked up from germline, CDR1 is SGHDT and CDR2 is YYEEEE. The CDR3 loop is CACRTTETQYF. As DNA, the CDR3 is TGTGCCTGCAGAACAACGGAGACCCAGTACTTC.

The chain has TRBV9 and TRBJ1-5; 9 bases agree with TRBD1. The trim removed 0 bases at V and 2 bases at J, leaving 24 bases unmatched. The length of the CDR3 is 23 residues. Germline CDR1 reads SGDLS; CDR2 reads YYNGEE. In DNA, the CDR3 is TGTGCCAGCAGCGTAGGAGTTGGTAAATTCGGGACAGGGTGGGGATTGGGCAATCAGCCCCAGCATTTT. This encodes CASSVGVGKFGTGWGLGNQPQHF. The whole variable domain, filled in from reference TRBV9 and TRBJ1-5, reads DSGVTQTPKHLITATGQRVTLRCSPRSGDLSVYWYQQSLDQGLQFLIQYYNGEERAKGNILERFSAQQFPDLHSELNLSSLELGDSALYFCASSVGVGKFGTGWGLGNQPQHFGDGTRLSIL.

The gene calls are TRBV6-1 and TRBJ1-4; perhaps TRBD1 as D (6 bases). With 6 bases removed from V and 2 bases from J, the gap between germline ends came to 10 bases. The V gene's germline CDR1 is MNHNS and CDR2 SASEGT. This CDR3 contains 14 residues. Written as DNA, the CDR3 is TGTGCCAGCAGATGGGGGCAGACTAATGAAAAACTGTTTTTT. This gives the protein CASRWGQTNEKLFF.

This chain connects TRBV20-1 to TRBJ2-5, with 14 bases lining up with TRBD2. The CDR3 spans 13 residues. V lost 4 bases and J lost 10; bases outside the gene matches: 5. Germline CDR1 and CDR2: DFQATT and SNEGSKA (reference sequence). In DNA, the CDR3 is TGCAGTGCTACCTCAGGACTAGCGGGGGGCCAGTACTTC. Protein product: CSATSGLAGGQYF.